The clone carrying this TCR beta chain occurred many times. The sample is drawn from a study of early T cells in non-severe SARS-CoV-2 infection. Study-level information: The input, bulk RNA from unsorted whole blood, was sequenced, and chains were unpaired.

Trimming removed 5 bases from V and 7 bases from J; junction bases left unmatched: 8. The length of the CDR3 is 15 residues. The germline gives CDR1 SEHNR, CDR2 FQNEAQ (reference sequence). TCRdb independently ran MiXCR on the 5' RACE reads; one entry per CDR3 protein. The data show about 60,000 distinct CDR3 sequences, roughly 5.9% seen once. The J gene is TRBJ1-6, the V gene TRBV7-9, with 7 positions matching TRBD1. The sample was whole blood. This receptor was identified in an adult who was a healthcare worker with PCR-confirmed SARS-CoV-2 infection or an uninfected control (not recorded which). CDR3 bases: TGTGCCAGCAGCCGTCCCGGACAGGCCAATTCACCCCTCCACTTT. It is translated as CASSRPGQANSPLHF.